This T cell receptor (beta chain) was identified in a study of T cell responses to AZD1222 COVID-19 vaccine. About the research overall: Doses given second, at about 4 or about 12 weeks, were pooled.

TCRdb's copy holds only in-frame clones and misses some; the assay was immunoSEQ multiplex PCR. The sample holds 130,000 or so clones, 89% seen once. Whole-study findings and limits: The repertoires were collected only after the peak T cell response. After two AZD1222 doses, spike-specific TCR breadth and depth rose versus day 0. Within unmutated variant regions lay the reported targets of nearly half of spike-specific TCRs.

Concerning this clone: What it binds is not known.

The CDR3 totals 14 residues. Trimming cost V 5 bases and J 4 bases, with 14 bases left between them. Germline CDR1 SGHTA, CDR2 FQGNSA. This sequence originates from an adult in good health. The sequences come from peripheral blood, collected on day 0 of AZD1222 vaccination. This chain connects TRBV7-2 to TRBJ1-1; D might be TRBD1 (5 bases). The DNA for the CDR3 is TGTGCCAGCAGCACGACAGTGGGAAGCACTGAAGCTTTCTTT. Protein: CASSTTVGSTEAFF.